The T cell receptor (beta chain) under discussion was sequenced for a study of CD8 T cells in ankylosing spondylitis. General observations from the study: Past research had described some motif variants in reactive arthritis synovial fluid and blood.

This clonotype has just a few counts. No antigen is known for it. TCRdb passed the 5' RACE reads through MiXCR, listing each CDR3 protein once. The sample includes roughly 180,000 distinct CDR3 sequences, 9.5% to 15% of them seen just once. From germline, CDR1 is MGHRA and CDR2 YSYEKL. This CDR3 comprises 16 residues. The V gene lost 1 base and the J gene lost 0 bases, with 7 bases spanning the gap. The V call is TRBV4-1, the J call TRBJ2-6; no clear D gene. The sequenced sample was blood, either unsorted or a sorted T cell fraction (not recorded which). This TCR derives from a male donor with ankylosing spondylitis or in good health (not recorded which). The CDR3 bases are TGCGCCAGCAGCCAAGGACCAATCTCTGGGGCCAACGTCCTGACTTTC. It yields the protein CASSQGPISGANVLTF.